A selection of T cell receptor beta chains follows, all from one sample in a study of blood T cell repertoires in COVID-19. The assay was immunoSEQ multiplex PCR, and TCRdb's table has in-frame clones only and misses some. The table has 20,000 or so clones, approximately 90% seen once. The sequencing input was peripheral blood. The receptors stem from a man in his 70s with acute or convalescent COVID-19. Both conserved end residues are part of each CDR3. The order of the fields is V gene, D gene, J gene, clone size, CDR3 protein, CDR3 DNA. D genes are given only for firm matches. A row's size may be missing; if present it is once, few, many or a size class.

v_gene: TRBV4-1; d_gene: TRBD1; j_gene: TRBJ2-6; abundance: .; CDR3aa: CASSRGQGLHSGANVLTF; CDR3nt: TGCGCCAGCAGCCGCGGACAGGGCCTACACTCTGGGGCCAACGTCCTGACTTTC
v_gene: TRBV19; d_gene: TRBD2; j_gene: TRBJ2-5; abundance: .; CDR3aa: CASTPGTSGEGETQYF; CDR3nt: TGTGCCAGTACCCCCGGGACTAGCGGAGAGGGGGAGACCCAGTACTTC
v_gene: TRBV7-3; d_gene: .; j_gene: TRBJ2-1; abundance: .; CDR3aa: CASSLNSENEQFF; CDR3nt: TGTGCCAGCAGCTTAAATAGTGAAAATGAGCAGTTCTTC
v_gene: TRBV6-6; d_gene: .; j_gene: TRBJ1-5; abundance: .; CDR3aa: CASRVDSSRSNQPQHF; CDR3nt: TGTGCCAGCAGAGTGGACAGCAGCCGTAGCAATCAGCCCCAGCATTTT
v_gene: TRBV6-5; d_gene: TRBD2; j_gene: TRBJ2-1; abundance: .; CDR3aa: CASSYSGLAGDEQFF; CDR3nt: TGTGCCAGCAGTTACTCCGGACTAGCGGGAGACGAGCAGTTCTTC
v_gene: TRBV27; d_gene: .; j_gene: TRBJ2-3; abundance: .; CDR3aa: CASSDLTRVGTTDTQYF; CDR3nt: TGTGCCAGCAGCGACTTGACTAGGGTGGGAACCACAGATACGCAGTATTTT
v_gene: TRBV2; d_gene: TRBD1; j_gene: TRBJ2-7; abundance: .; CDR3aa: CASRIQTGPHEQYF; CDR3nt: TGTGCCAGCAGGATTCAGACAGGGCCCCACGAGCAGTACTTC
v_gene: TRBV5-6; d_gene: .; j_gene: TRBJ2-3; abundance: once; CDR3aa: CASSLAQTNTQYF; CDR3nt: TGTGCCAGCAGCTTGGCACAGACAAATACGCAGTATTTT
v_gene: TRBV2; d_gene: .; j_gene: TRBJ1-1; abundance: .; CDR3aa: CASSEGAGRNEAFF; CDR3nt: TGTGCCAGCAGTGAAGGGGCAGGGCGAAACGAAGCTTTCTTT
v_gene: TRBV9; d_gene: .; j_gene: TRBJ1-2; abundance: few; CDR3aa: CASSVTGSGYGYTF; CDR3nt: TGTGCCAGCAGCGTCACAGGGAGCGGCTATGGCTACACCTTC
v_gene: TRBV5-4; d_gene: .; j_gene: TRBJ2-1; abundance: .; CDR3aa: CASSQDSPTYNEQFF; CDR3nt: TGTGCCAGCAGCCAGGACAGTCCGACCTACAATGAGCAGTTCTTC
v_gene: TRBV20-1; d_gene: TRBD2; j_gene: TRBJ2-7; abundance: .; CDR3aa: CSASDGLAGNSYEQYF; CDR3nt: TGCAGTGCTAGTGATGGCCTAGCGGGAAACTCCTACGAGCAGTACTTC
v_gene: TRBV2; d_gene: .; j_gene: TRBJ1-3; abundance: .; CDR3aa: CASTVFPSNTIYF; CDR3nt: TGTGCCAGCACGGTCTTCCCATCTAACACCATATATTTT
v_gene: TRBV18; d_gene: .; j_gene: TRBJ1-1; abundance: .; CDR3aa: CASSSTVNTEAFF; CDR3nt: TGTGCCAGCTCCTCGACAGTAAACACTGAAGCTTTCTTT
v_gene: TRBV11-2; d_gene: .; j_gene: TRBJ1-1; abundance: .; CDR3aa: CASILGMGQNTEAFF; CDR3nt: TGTGCCAGCATCCTTGGAATGGGACAGAACACTGAAGCTTTCTTT
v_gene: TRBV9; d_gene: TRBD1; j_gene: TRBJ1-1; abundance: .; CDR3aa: CASSVTGSGSLNTEAFF; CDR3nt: TGTGCCAGCAGCGTGACAGGGAGTGGGAGTTTGAACACTGAAGCTTTCTTT